The next 3 T cell receptor beta chains were all read from a single sample in a study of T cell changes during pregnancy in multiple sclerosis. Here immunoSEQ multiplex PCR was the method, and the copy in TCRdb shows in-frame clones only, minus some. The sample contains fewer than 60,000 clones, around 92% of which appear only once. Source: CD4+ T cells from peripheral blood mononuclear cells, taken after pregnancy. The receptors shown here come from a female donor with multiple sclerosis, enrolled in a pregnancy study.

This chain links TRBV9 with TRBJ2-5; D remains unclear. The V and J ends lost 0 bases and 1 base respectively, with 7 bases between them. The germline V gene encodes CDR1 SGDLS and CDR2 YYNGEE. The length of the CDR3 is 14 residues. The CDR3 reads CASSVGGFQETQYF. The CDR3, as DNA: TGTGCCAGCAGCGTAGGAGGTTTCCAAGAGACCCAGTACTTC.

This clone was seen a single time. The chain's CDR3 is CASSLTDRGPGYTF. As DNA, the CDR3 is TGTGCCAGCAGCTTAACAGACAGGGGACCCGGCTACACCTTC. This chain uses TRBV7-3 with TRBJ1-2; TRBD1 matches at 8 bases. V lost 0 bases to trimming and J lost 8 bases; unmatched junction nucleotides: 5. Germline CDR1 is SGHTA and CDR2 is FQGTGA. The CDR3 is 14 amino acids.

This chain links TRBV5-1 with TRBJ2-3; 8 nucleotides agree with TRBD1. V gave up 2 bases and J gave up 6 bases; unmatched junction bases: 11. The V gene's germline CDR1 is SGHRS and CDR2 YFSETQ. CDR3 length: 16 amino acids. CDR3 sequence (DNA): TGCGCCAGCAGCTTCGACGGACAGGGTAGTGGTGATACGCAGTATTTT. Translation gives CASSFDGQGSGDTQYF.